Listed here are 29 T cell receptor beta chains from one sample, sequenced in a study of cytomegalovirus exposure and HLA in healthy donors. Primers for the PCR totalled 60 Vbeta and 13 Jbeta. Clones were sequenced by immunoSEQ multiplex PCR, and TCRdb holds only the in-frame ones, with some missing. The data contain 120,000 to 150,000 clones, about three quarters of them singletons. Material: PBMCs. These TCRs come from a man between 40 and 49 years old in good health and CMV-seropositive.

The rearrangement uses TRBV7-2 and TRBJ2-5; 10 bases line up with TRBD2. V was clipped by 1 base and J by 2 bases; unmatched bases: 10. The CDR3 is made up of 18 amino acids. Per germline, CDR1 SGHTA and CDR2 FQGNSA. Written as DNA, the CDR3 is TGTGCCAGCAGCTTAGTGATCGGAGCGGGAGGGAAACAAGAGACCCAGTACTTC. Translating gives CASSLVIGAGGKQETQYF.

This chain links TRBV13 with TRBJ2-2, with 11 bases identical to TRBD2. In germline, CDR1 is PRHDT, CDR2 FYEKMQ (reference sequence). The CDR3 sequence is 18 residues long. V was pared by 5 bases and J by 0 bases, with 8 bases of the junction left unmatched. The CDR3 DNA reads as TGTGCCAGCAGCCGACGGACTAGCGGGCTCGCGAACACCGGGGAGCTGTTTTTT. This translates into CASSRRTSGLANTGELFF.

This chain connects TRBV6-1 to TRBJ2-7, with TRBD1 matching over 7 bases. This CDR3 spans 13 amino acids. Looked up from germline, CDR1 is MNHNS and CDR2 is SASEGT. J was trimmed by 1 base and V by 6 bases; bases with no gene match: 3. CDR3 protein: CASRRDSSYEQYF. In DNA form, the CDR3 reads TGTGCCAGCAGGAGGGACAGTTCCTACGAGCAGTACTTC.

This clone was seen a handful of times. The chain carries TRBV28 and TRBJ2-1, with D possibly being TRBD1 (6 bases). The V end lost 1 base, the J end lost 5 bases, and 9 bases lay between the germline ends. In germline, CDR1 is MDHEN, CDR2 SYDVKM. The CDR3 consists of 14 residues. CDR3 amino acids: CASSLSAGDNEQFF. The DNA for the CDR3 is TGTGCCAGCAGTTTATCGGCAGGGGACAATGAGCAGTTCTTC.

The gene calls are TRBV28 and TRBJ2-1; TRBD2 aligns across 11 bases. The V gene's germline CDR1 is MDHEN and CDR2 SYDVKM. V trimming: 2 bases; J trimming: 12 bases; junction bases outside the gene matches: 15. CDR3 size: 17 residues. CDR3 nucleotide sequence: TGTGCCAGCAGTTTAACAGGGGCCCGGACTAGCGGGTTCATGCAGTTCTTC. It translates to CASSLTGARTSGFMQFF. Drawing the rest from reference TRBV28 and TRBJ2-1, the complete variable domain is DVKVTQSSRYLVKRTGEKVFLECVQDMDHENMFWYRQDPGLGLRLIYFSYDVKMKEKGDIPEGYSVSREKKERFSLILESASTNQTSMYLCASSLTGARTSGFMQFFGPGTRLTVL.

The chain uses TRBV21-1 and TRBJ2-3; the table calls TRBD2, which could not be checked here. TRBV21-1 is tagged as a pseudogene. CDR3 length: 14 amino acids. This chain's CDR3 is CASSKKFRDYTRYF. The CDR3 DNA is TGTGCCAGCAGCAAAAAGTTCCGGGACTATACGCGGTATTTT.

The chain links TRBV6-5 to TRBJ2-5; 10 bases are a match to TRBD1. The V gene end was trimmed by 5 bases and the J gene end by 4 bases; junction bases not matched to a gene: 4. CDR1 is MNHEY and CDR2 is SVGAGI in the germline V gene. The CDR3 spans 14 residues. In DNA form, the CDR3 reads TGTGCCAGCAGTGCCGGGACAGGGGTAGAGACCCAGTACTTC. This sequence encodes CASSAGTGVETQYF.

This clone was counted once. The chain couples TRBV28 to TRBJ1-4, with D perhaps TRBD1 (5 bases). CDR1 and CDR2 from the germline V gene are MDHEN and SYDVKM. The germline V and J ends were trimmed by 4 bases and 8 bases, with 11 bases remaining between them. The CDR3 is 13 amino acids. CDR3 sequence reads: CASSWDSREKLFF. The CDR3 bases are TGTGCCAGCAGTTGGGACTCACGGGAAAAACTGTTTTTT.

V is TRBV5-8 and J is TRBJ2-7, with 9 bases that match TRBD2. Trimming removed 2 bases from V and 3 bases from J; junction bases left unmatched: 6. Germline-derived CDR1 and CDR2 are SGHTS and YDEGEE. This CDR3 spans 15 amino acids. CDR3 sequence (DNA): TGTGCCAGCAGCTTATTTAGCGGGAGCAGCTACGAGCAGTACTTC. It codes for CASSLFSGSSYEQYF.

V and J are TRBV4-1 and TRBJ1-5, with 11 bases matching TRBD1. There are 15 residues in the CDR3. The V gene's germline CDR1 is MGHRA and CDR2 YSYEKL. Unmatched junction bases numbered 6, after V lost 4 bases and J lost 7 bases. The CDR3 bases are TGCGCCAGCAGCCTAGGACAGGGGGCGAGACAGCCCCAGCATTTT. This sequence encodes CASSLGQGARQPQHF.

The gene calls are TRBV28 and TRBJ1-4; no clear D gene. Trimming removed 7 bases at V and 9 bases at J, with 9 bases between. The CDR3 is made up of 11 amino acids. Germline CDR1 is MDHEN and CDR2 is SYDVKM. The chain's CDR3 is CASTQHQKLFF. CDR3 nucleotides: TGTGCCAGCACTCAACATCAAAAACTGTTTTTT.

CDR3 sequence (DNA): TGTGCCAGCAGTTACAAGGGAGTACTCACAGATACGCAGTATTTT. Protein sequence: CASSYKGVLTDTQYF. This chain joins TRBV6-5 and TRBJ2-3, with a possible D match to TRBD2 (5 bases). Germline V gives CDR1 MNHEY, CDR2 SVGAGI. V was clipped by 2 bases and J by 2 bases, with 11 bases between them. The CDR3 length is 15 residues.

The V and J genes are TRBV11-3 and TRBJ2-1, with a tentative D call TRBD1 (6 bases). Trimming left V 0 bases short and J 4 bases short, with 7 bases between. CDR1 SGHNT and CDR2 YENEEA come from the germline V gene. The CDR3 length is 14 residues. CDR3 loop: CASSLDQGYNEQFF. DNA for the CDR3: TGTGCCAGCAGCTTAGATCAGGGGTACAATGAGCAGTTCTTC.

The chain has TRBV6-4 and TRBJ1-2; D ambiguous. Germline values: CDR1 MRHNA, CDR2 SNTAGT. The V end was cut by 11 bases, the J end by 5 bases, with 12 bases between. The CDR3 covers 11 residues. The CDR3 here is CAGSREYGYTF. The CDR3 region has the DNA TGTGCCGGTAGCCGGGAATATGGCTACACCTTC.

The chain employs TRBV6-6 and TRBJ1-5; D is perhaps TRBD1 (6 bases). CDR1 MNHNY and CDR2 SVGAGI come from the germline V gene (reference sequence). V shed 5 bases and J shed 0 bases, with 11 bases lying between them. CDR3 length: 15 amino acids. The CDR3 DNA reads TGTGCCAGCAGTCTCCAACAGGGTAGCAATCAGCCCCAGCATTTT. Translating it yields CASSLQQGSNQPQHF.

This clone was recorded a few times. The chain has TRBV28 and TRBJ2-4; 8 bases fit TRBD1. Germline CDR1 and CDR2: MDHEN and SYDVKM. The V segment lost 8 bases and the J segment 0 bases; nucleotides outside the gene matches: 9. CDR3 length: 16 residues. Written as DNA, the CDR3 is TGTGCCAGCGCGCCCCCAGGGGGCATAGCCAAAAACATTCAGTACTTC. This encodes CASAPPGGIAKNIQYF.

CDR3 coding DNA: TGCGCCAGCTGGGACAGGGGATGGAACACTGAAGCTTTCTTT. It codes for CASWDRGWNTEAFF. The genes are TRBV10-2 and TRBJ1-1; 10 bases line up with TRBD1. Germline V gene data show CDR1 as WSHSY and CDR2 as SAAADI. V lost 8 bases, J lost 1 base, and 4 bases stayed unmatched. The CDR3 has 14 residues.

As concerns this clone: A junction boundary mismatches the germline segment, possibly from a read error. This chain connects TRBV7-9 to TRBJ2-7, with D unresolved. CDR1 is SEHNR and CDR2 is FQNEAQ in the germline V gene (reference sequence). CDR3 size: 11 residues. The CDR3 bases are TGTTCCAGCAGCTGGTCGGGCGAGCAGTACTTC. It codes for CSSSWSGEQYF.

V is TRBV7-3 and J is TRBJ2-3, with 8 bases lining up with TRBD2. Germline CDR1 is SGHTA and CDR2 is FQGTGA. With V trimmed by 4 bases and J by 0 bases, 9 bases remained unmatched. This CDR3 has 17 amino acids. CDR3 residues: CASSSRITSGSTDTQYF. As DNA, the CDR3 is TGTGCCAGCAGCTCTCGGATAACTAGCGGTAGCACAGATACGCAGTATTTT.

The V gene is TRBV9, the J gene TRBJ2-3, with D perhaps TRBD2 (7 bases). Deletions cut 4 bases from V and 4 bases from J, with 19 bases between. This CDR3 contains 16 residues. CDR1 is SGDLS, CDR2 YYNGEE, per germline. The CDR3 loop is CASSTAGGLAADTQYF. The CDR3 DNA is TGTGCCAGCAGCACAGCCGGGGGGCTAGCCGCAGATACGCAGTATTTT.

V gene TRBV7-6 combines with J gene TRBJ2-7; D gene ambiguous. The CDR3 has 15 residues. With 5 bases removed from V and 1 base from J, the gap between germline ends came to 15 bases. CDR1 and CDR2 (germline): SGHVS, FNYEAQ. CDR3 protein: CASSPWAARSYEQYF. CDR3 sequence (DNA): TGTGCCAGCAGCCCCTGGGCAGCCAGATCCTACGAGCAGTACTTC.

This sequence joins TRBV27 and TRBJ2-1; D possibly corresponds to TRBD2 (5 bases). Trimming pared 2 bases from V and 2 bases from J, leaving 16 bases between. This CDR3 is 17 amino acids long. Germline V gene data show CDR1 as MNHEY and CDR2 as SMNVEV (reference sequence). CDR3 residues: CASSLIPTTLTYNEQFF. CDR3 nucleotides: TGTGCCAGCAGTTTAATCCCGACTACTCTAACCTACAATGAGCAGTTCTTC.

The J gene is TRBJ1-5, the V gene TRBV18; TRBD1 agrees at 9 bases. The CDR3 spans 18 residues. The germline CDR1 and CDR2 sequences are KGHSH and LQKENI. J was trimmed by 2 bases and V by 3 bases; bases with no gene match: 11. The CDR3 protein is CASSPGTGNGAGNQPQHF. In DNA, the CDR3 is TGTGCCAGCTCACCCGGGACAGGGAATGGGGCCGGCAATCAGCCCCAGCATTTT.

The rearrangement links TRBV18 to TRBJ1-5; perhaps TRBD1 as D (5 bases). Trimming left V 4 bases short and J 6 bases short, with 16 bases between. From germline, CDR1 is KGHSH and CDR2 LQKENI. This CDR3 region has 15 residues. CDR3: CASSQTWGESQPQHF. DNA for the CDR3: TGTGCCAGCTCACAAACGTGGGGGGAGAGTCAGCCCCAGCATTTT.

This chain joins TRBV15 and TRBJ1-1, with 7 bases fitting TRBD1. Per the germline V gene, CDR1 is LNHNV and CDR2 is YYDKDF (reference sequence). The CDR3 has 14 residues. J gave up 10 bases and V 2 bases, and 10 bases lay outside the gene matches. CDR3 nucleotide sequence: TGTGCCACCAGCAGAAACAGGGGTGAACGTCGAGCTTTCTTT. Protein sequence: CATSRNRGERRAFF. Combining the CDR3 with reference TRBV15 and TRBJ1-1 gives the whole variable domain DAMVIQNPRYQVTQFGKPVTLSCSQTLNHNVMYWYQQKSSQAPKLLFHYYDKDFNNEADTPDNFQSRRPNTSFCFLDIRSPGLGDTAMYLCATSRNRGERRAFFGQGTRLTVV.

In nucleotides, the CDR3 is TGTGCCAGCGGCCCCGGGACATTTGTTTTCTTT. Translation gives CASGPGTFVFF. The V call is TRBV28, the J call TRBJ1-1, with D tentatively TRBD1 (6 bases). Trimming stripped 8 bases from V and 13 bases from J, with 17 bases between. The CDR3 length is 11 residues. Germline-derived CDR1 and CDR2 are MDHEN and SYDVKM.

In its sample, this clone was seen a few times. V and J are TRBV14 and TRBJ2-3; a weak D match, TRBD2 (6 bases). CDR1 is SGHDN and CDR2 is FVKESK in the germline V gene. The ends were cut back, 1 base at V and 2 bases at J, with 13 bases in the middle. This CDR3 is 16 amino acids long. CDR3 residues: CASSQGSGAVTDTQYF. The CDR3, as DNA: TGTGCCAGCAGCCAAGGTTCGGGAGCGGTCACAGATACGCAGTATTTT.

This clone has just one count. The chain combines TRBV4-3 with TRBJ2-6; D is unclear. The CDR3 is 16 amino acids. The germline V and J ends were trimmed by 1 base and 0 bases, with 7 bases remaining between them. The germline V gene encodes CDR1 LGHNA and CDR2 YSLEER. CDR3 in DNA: TGCGCCAGCAGCCAAGCGAGCAACTCTGGGGCCAACGTCCTGACTTTC. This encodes CASSQASNSGANVLTF.

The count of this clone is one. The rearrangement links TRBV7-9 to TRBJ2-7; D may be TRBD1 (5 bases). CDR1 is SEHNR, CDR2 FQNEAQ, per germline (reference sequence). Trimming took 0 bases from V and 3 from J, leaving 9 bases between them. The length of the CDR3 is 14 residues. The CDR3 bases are TGTGCCAGCAGCTTAGCGAGACAGAGCTACGAGCAGTACTTC. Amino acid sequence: CASSLARQSYEQYF.